These 2 T cell receptor beta chains were sequenced from one sample in a study of beta chain features in type 1 diabetes. The authors reverse transcribed all of the isolated RNA, so sequencing captured expressed TCRB transcripts. Using immunoSEQ multiplex PCR, the repertoire was profiled, and TCRdb retains in-frame clones only, with some absent. Here the sample spans 300,000 to 350,000 clones, roughly 8% being singletons. Sequencing used central memory CD4+ T cells from blood. The receptors were sampled from a woman in her late teens or twenties in good health.

The chain uses TRBV10-3 and TRBJ1-4, with a possible D match to TRBD1 (5 bases). The ends were cut back, 5 bases at V and 7 bases at J, with 8 bases in the middle. CDR3 size: 12 residues. The V gene's germline CDR1 is ENHRY and CDR2 SYGVKD. The CDR3 loop is CAISSGGEKLFF. As DNA, the CDR3 is TGTGCCATCAGTTCGGGGGGTGAAAAACTGTTTTTT.

The CDR3 nucleotides are TGTGCCAGCTCACCACTAGCTAGATTTAATGAGCAGTTCTTC. Encoded protein: CASSPLARFNEQFF. The V call is TRBV18, the J call TRBJ2-1; D unclear. Germline values: CDR1 KGHSH, CDR2 LQKENI. The CDR3 is 14 residues long. Trimming stripped 1 base from V and 7 bases from J, with 11 bases between.